This is a list of T cell receptor beta chains from one sample in a study of T cells in Graves' hyperthyroidism and ophthalmopathy. TCRdb reanalysed the multiplex PCR reads using MiXCR and keeps one entry per CDR3 protein. The table lists almost 250,000 distinct CDR3 sequences, about 25% of them singletons, with roughly a third in the top ten. Sequencing was done on a sample of blood. Receptor source: a woman between 35 and 50 years old with Graves' ophthalmopathy. Each CDR3 is given without its conserved first and last residue. Fields, in order: J gene, clone size, V gene, CDR3 protein. A row's size may be missing; if present it is once, few, many or a size class.

TRBJ1-5,many,TRBV6-1,ASSQGVFLNQPQH
TRBJ2-2,many,TRBV30,AWEGRDTGELF
TRBJ2-7,many,TRBV20-1,SAEAILAGGDTYEQY
TRBJ2-4,many,TRBV20-1,SANRKRDTAIAKNIQY
TRBJ1-2,few,TRBV3-1,ASSPGQGIGYGYT
TRBJ1-4,many,TRBV12-3/TRBV12-4,ASSAGNEKLF
TRBJ2-7,many,TRBV2,ASIRYKSGSYEQY
TRBJ1-6,many,TRBV2,ADRQDYNSPLH
TRBJ2-2,NA,TRBV7-2,ASKIDRGRTGELF
TRBJ2-5,NA,TRBV12-3/TRBV12-4,ASSRTGQPQETQY
TRBJ2-5,NA,TRBV6-2/TRBV6-3,ASRTPRLNGMETQY
TRBJ2-5,many,TRBV6-5,ASNGLSGETRY
TRBJ1-6,many,TRBV7-2,ASRPRGPGSNNSPLH
TRBJ2-5,NA,TRBV6-1,ASRIKGGETQY
TRBJ2-7,few,TRBV12-3/TRBV12-4,ASSGFGLAGTYEQY
TRBJ2-5,many,TRBV6-1,ASSAQPGTGGLGQETQY
TRBJ1-1,many,TRBV10-3,AISETGGQNTEAF
TRBJ1-2,many,TRBV10-3,AISESEPQRGGYT
TRBJ1-5,many,TRBV10-3,AISPSPGGQGNQPQH
TRBJ1-5,many,TRBV2,ASSEMFIWGISNQPQH
TRBJ2-5,many,TRBV19,ASSISQGATQY
TRBJ1-1,many,TRBV30,AWGGRTEAF
TRBJ2-5,few,TRBV6-1,ASSKGTSGSETQY
TRBJ2-7,many,TRBV28,ASSTPGQGRGEQY
TRBJ2-5,many,TRBV6-2/TRBV6-3,ASSYPTETQY
TRBJ1-5,many,TRBV11-1,ASSDASDRGNQPQH
TRBJ1-1,many,TRBV4-1,ASSQDLTIPNTEAF
TRBJ1-1,NA,TRBV5-1,ASSRGQDAHTEAF
TRBJ1-2,many,TRBV30,AWSGGDGYT
TRBJ2-7,many,TRBV20-1,SARGPGQGNHEQY
TRBJ2-7,NA,TRBV6-2/TRBV6-3,ASSQEDRSTYEQY
TRBJ2-7,many,TRBV12-3/TRBV12-4,ASSPRTSGVYGQY
TRBJ2-5,many,TRBV4-2,ASSQDLASGSLRQETQY
TRBJ2-5,NA,TRBV28,ASRRLSQETQY
TRBJ2-2,many,TRBV28,ASSLGLAGINTGELF